This passage covers 17 T cell receptor beta chains from one sample sequenced in a study of metastatic and nonmetastatic thyroid tumors. TCRdb reprocessed the PCR reads using MiXCR. Here the sample spans about 33,000 clones, over 15% being singletons. Patients underwent thyroid surgery, and none had received any treatment before it. Sequenced: blood. The receptor source for this set is a female donor with papillary thyroid cancer or a benign thyroid nodule (not recorded which). Some clones in this sample may be carry-over from other donors' samples.

This clone was detected ten times or more. V is TRBV7-9 and J is TRBJ1-6, with TRBD1 matching over 9 bases. Germline lookup yields CDR1 SEHNR and CDR2 FQNEAQ (reference sequence). This CDR3 is built from 16 residues. After removal of 4 bases from V and 9 bases from J, the junction contained 10 bases not matched to a gene. CDR3 coding DNA: TGTGCCAGCAGCTCGACAGGGGGACGGAGAATTTCACCCCTCCACTTT. Its protein product is CASSSTGGRRISPLHF.

This clone appeared many times. The rearrangement links TRBV9 to TRBJ2-1; 8 nucleotides align to TRBD2. CDR3 length: 17 residues. Per the germline V gene, CDR1 is SGDLS and CDR2 is YYNGEE. The V gene end was trimmed by 2 bases and the J gene end by 3 bases; junction bases not matched to a gene: 10. CDR3: CASSVQGQRENYNEQFF. DNA of the CDR3: TGTGCCAGCAGCGTCCAGGGGCAGCGGGAGAACTACAATGAGCAGTTCTTC.

This clone was detected ten times or more. The chain combines TRBV5-4 with TRBJ2-2; TRBD1 aligns across 8 bases. This CDR3 is 16 amino acids long. V lost 4 bases to trimming and J lost 3 bases; unmatched junction nucleotides: 8. Per the germline V gene, CDR1 is SGHNT and CDR2 is YYREEE (reference sequence). The CDR3 loop reads CASSPQTGEDTGELFF. The CDR3 DNA is TGTGCCAGCAGCCCTCAGACAGGGGAGGACACCGGGGAGCTGTTTTTT. Filled out from reference TRBV5-4 and TRBJ2-2, the complete variable domain reads ETGVTQSPTHLIKTRGQQVTLRCSSQSGHNTVSWYQQALGQGPQFIFQYYREEENGRGNFPPRFSGLQFPNYSSELNVNALELDDSALYLCASSPQTGEDTGELFFGEGSRLTVL.

This clone was recorded at least ten times. CDR3 amino acids: CASSFPGGLNTGELFF. CDR3 DNA: TGCGCCAGCAGCTTTCCGGGCGGCCTAAACACCGGGGAGCTGTTTTTT. The chain recombines TRBV5-1 with TRBJ2-2, with D unclear. Trimming removed 2 bases from V and 2 bases from J, with 13 bases in between. The CDR3 sequence is 16 residues long. Germline-derived CDR1 and CDR2 are SGHRS and YFSETQ.

This clone was found many times. V and J are TRBV19 and TRBJ1-2; 10 bases are a match to TRBD1. This CDR3 is built from 12 residues. Germline lookup yields CDR1 LNHDA and CDR2 SQIVND (reference sequence). V shed 8 bases, J shed 4 bases, and the junction held 1 base outside the gene matches. CDR3 sequence: CASRDRGYGYTF. CDR3 nucleotide sequence: TGTGCCAGTCGGGACAGGGGCTATGGCTACACCTTC.

This clone was observed at least ten times. Other DNA sequences in this specimen translate into the identical CDR3. The chain employs TRBV4-3 and TRBJ2-2; TRBD2 aligns across 9 bases. Trimming at V came to 0 bases and at J to 4 bases, leaving 9 bases not matched to a gene. The CDR3 consists of 18 residues. The germline V gene encodes CDR1 LGHNA and CDR2 YSLEER. The CDR3 loop reads CASSQDWAGGGITGELFF. CDR3 nucleotides: TGCGCCAGCAGCCAAGATTGGGCGGGAGGGGGTATCACCGGGGAGCTGTTTTTT.

This clone was detected ten times or more. The chain combines TRBV7-2 with TRBJ2-5; perhaps TRBD1 as D (5 bases). The V end was cut by 1 base, the J end by 0 bases, with 6 bases between. The CDR3 runs to 14 residues. Germline assignment: CDR1 SGHTA and CDR2 FQGNSA. This CDR3 reads CASSLETDQETQYF. The DNA for the CDR3 is TGTGCCAGCAGCTTAGAGACAGACCAAGAGACCCAGTACTTC.

A note on this clone: This could be a read error, since a much larger clone is one nucleotide away. This chain connects TRBV5-6 to TRBJ1-5; D gene ambiguous. Trimming took 3 bases from V and 9 from J, leaving 10 bases between them. This CDR3 contains 12 residues. Germline CDR1 is SGHDT and CDR2 is YYEEEE. This chain's CDR3 is CASSSGGRPQHF. DNA for the CDR3: TGTGCCAGCAGCTCGGGAGGTCGGCCCCAGCATTTT.

With regard to this clone: Since a much larger clone is just one base distant, this may be a read error. The J gene is TRBJ2-1, the V gene TRBV9; D ambiguous. The CDR3 contains 11 residues. Germline V gene sequence: CDR1 SGDLS, CDR2 YYNGEE. V was clipped by 3 bases and J by 7 bases, with 5 bases between them. CDR3 coding DNA: TGTGCCAGCAGCGAGTCTAATGAGCAGTTCTTC. Protein product: CASSESNEQFF. The full variable domain, with the rest looked up from reference TRBV9 and TRBJ2-1, is DSGVTQTPKHLITATGQRVTLRCSPRSGDLSVYWYQQSLDQGLQFLIQYYNGEERAKGNILERFSAQQFPDLHSELNLSSLELGDSALYFCASSESNEQFFGPGTRLTVL.

This clone was seen repeatedly, ten times or more. The chain recombines TRBV13 with TRBJ1-3; D is unclear. In germline, CDR1 is PRHDT, CDR2 FYEKMQ (reference sequence). The CDR3 covers 16 residues. The ends were cut back, 6 bases at V and 2 bases at J, with 17 bases in the middle. The CDR3 DNA is TGTGCCAGCAGTTCGATGAGAGGAGCACCTGGAAACACCATATATTTT. It yields the protein CASSSMRGAPGNTIYF.

This clone was counted ten times or more. The CDR3 sequence: CASSYEGSSGNTIYF. CDR3 nucleotides: TGTGCCAGCAGTTACGAGGGATCATCCGGAAACACCATATATTTT. The chain combines TRBV6-5 with TRBJ1-3, with D unclear. CDR1 is MNHEY and CDR2 is SVGAGI in the germline V gene. The length of the CDR3 is 15 residues. V lost 2 bases and J 4 bases, leaving 12 bases between the germline ends.

This clone was found many times. Germline and junction disagree at one end, which may indicate a read error. Different DNA sequences within this sample yield the same CDR3. The V gene is TRBV27, the J gene TRBJ2-3; TRBD1 matches at 9 bases. The CDR3 is 16 amino acids. Per germline, CDR1 MNHEY and CDR2 SMNVEV (reference sequence). The DNA of the CDR3 is TGTGCCAGCACCCGACTCTCGGGACAGGGCACGGATACGCAGTATTTT. This translates into CASTRLSGQGTDTQYF.

In this sample, this clone turned up many times. The chain links TRBV7-9 to TRBJ1-5; D remains unclear. Looked up from germline, CDR1 is SEHNR and CDR2 is FQNEAQ (reference sequence). V gave up 7 bases and J gave up 2 bases, with 12 bases separating them. CDR3 size: 14 residues. The CDR3, as DNA: TGTGCCAGCACCAAAGATGGGCGCAATCAGCCCCAGCATTTT. It translates to CASTKDGRNQPQHF.

There are many counts of this clone. A read error may explain this, as a much larger clone is one base away. This sequence joins TRBV6-1 and TRBJ2-2, with D possibly TRBD1 on 6 matching bases. The CDR3 extends over 13 amino acids. Germline V gene data show CDR1 as MNHNS and CDR2 as SASEGT. CDR3 DNA: TGTGTCAGCCGATGGGGGCAAACCGGGGAGCTGTTTTTT. Its protein product is CVSRWGQTGELFF.

This clone occurred many times. The chain carries TRBV5-1 and TRBJ2-3, with 7 bases lining up with TRBD1. CDR1 and CDR2 from the germline V gene are SGHRS and YFSETQ. The CDR3 consists of 14 residues. V lost 4 bases, J lost 0 bases, and 2 bases stayed unmatched. In DNA form, the CDR3 reads TGCGCCAGCAGCCGGGACAGCAGCACAGATACGCAGTATTTT. Translation: CASSRDSSTDTQYF.

This clone was counted a few times. The chain links TRBV6-1 to TRBJ2-1; 12 positions agree with TRBD2. This CDR3 comprises 16 residues. Germline assignment: CDR1 MNHNS and CDR2 SASEGT. Trimming at V came to 2 bases and at J to 8 bases, leaving 7 bases not matched to a gene. In DNA form, the CDR3 reads TGTGCCAGCAGTGAACTAGCGGGGGGGCCTCCGGATGAGCAGTTCTTC. Amino acid sequence: CASSELAGGPPDEQFF.

The table lists this clone with many counts. Other nucleotide sequences from this sample produce the same CDR3. The chain employs TRBV29-1 and TRBJ2-1; D is possibly TRBD1 (6 bases). The CDR3 consists of 14 residues. Germline V gene lookup returns CDR1 SQVTM and CDR2 ANQGSEA. Trimming left V 4 bases short and J 2 bases short, with 12 bases between. The DNA for the CDR3 is TGCAGCGTTGCAACAGGGATCGCCTACAATGAGCAGTTCTTC. It translates to CSVATGIAYNEQFF.